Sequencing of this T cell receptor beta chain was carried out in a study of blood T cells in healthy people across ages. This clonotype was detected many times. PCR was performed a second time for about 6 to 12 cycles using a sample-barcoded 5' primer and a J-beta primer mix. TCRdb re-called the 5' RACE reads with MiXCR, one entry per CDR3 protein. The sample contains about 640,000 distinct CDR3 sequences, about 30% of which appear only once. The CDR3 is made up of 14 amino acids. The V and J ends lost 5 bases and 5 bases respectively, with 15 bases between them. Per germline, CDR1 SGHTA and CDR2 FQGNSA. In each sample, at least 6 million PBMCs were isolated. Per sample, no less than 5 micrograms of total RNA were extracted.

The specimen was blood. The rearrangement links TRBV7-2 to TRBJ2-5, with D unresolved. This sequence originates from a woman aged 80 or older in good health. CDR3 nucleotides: TGTGCCAGCAGCCCGTACTCCGTTGTGGAGACCCAGTACTTC. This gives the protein CASSPYSVVETQYF. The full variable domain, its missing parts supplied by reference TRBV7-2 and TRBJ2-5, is GAGVSQSPSNKVTEKGKDVELRCDPISGHTALYWYRQSLGQGLEFLIYFQGNSAPDKSGLPSDRFSAERTGGSVSTLTIQRTQQEDSAVYLCASSPYSVVETQYFGPGTRLLVL.